The clone carrying this T cell receptor (beta chain) was observed a few times. These data are taken from a study of T cells in Graves' hyperthyroidism and ophthalmopathy. The CDR3 regions of TCR beta were amplified from RNA transcripts. HTBI primers were employed in a first-round RT-PCR of the TCR CDR3. TCRdb re-called the multiplex PCR reads with MiXCR, one entry per CDR3 protein. The profile shows roughly 500,000 distinct CDR3 sequences, 22% of them singletons. Per the germline V gene, CDR1 is KGHSH and CDR2 is LQKENI. The V gene lost 3 bases and the J gene lost 1 base, with 9 bases spanning the gap. There are 14 residues in the CDR3. Patients affected by ophthalmopathy presented a Clinical Activity Score of at least 3, a NOSPECS grade of at least 4, and disease duration below 3 months.

Sequenced sample: blood. The receptor comes from a woman between 65 and 79 years old with Graves' ophthalmopathy. This chain joins TRBV18 and TRBJ2-5; a possible D gene is TRBD1 (6 bases). The DNA for the CDR3 is TGTGCCAGCTCACCCACGACAGGCCAAGAGACCCAGTACTTC. This codes for CASSPTTGQETQYF.